These 14 T cell receptor beta chains were sequenced from one sample in a study of blood T cell repertoires in COVID-19. The method was immunoSEQ multiplex PCR; TCRdb's version includes in-frame clones alone and lacks a portion of them. Of 150,000 to 200,000 clones detected, roughly nine tenths appear once; the ten largest clones hold approximately 11%. Input material: peripheral blood. These receptors came from a woman aged 60 to 75 with COVID-19, enrolled during active disease.

This chain connects TRBV9 to TRBJ2-7; 7 positions match TRBD1. The CDR3 is 14 amino acids. The ends lost 3 bases at V and 3 bases at J; junction bases unmatched: 6. The germline V gene encodes CDR1 SGDLS and CDR2 YYNGEE. The CDR3 DNA reads as TGTGCCAGCAGCGGAGGGACAGCACACTACGAGCAGTACTTC. Protein: CASSGGTAHYEQYF.

V gene TRBV5-4 combines with J gene TRBJ2-2, with 7 nucleotides matching TRBD1. This CDR3 spans 16 amino acids. CDR1 is SGHNT, CDR2 YYREEE, per germline (reference sequence). V was pared by 4 bases and J by 1 base, with 7 bases of the junction left unmatched. The CDR3 nucleotides are TGTGCCAGCAGCCTCGGACAGGCCATGAACACCGGGGAGCTGTTTTTT. Translated, it gives CASSLGQAMNTGELFF.

The chain uses TRBV28 and TRBJ1-5; D uncertain. The V end lost 3 bases, the J end lost 3 bases, and 9 bases lay between the germline ends. Germline V gene data show CDR1 as MDHEN and CDR2 as SYDVKM. The CDR3 spans 14 residues. The CDR3 bases are TGTGCCAGCAGTTTTGGAGGAGACAATCAGCCCCAGCATTTT. Translating gives CASSFGGDNQPQHF.

This clone was found a few times. The rearrangement uses TRBV4-3 and TRBJ2-7; 12 nucleotides agree with TRBD2. The CDR3 length is 17 residues. Trimming removed 3 bases from V and 3 bases from J; junction bases left unmatched: 9. Germline CDR1 and CDR2: LGHNA and YSLEER. CDR3 residues: CASSQRAPSGRVYEQYF. CDR3 DNA sequence: TGCGCCAGCAGCCAGCGGGCGCCTAGCGGGAGGGTCTACGAGCAGTACTTC.

The J gene is TRBJ2-3, the V gene TRBV27; D gene unclear. In germline, CDR1 is MNHEY, CDR2 SMNVEV (reference sequence). CDR3 length: 12 amino acids. Between the trimmed V and J ends, which lost 4 bases and 8 bases, there was a span of 10 bases. CDR3 in DNA: TGTGCCAGCAGTTCCACTTCGGGTACGCAGTATTTT. Residues: CASSSTSGTQYF.

By its share, this clone is medium-sized. This chain joins TRBV3-1 (or the pseudogene TRBV3-2) and TRBJ2-1; 10 positions agree with TRBD2. Trimming removed 3 bases from V and 9 bases from J; junction bases left unmatched: 8. Germline CDR1 and CDR2: LGHDT and YNNKEL (reference sequence). The CDR3 runs 15 residues. CDR3 DNA sequence: TGTGCCAGCAGCCAGGGTAAACTAGCGGGAATTGAGCAGTTCTTC. Amino acids: CASSQGKLAGIEQFF.

This rearrangement joins TRBV7-8 to TRBJ2-3; D gene uncertain. V lost 3 bases and J 3 bases, leaving 10 bases between the germline ends. The CDR3 runs 14 residues. CDR1 and CDR2 from the germline V gene are SGHVS and FQNEAQ. The CDR3 sequence: CASSFSSSTDTQYF. The CDR3 DNA reads as TGTGCCAGCAGCTTTTCATCGAGTACAGATACGCAGTATTTT.

The chain carries TRBV9 and TRBJ2-1; the match to TRBD2 covers 10 bases. The V gene end was trimmed by 0 bases and the J gene end by 7 bases; junction bases not matched to a gene: 4. The CDR3 length is 15 residues. CDR1 and CDR2 (germline): SGDLS, YYNGEE. In DNA, the CDR3 is TGTGCCAGCAGCGTAGTGGCTAGCGGGGGAAATGAGCAGTTCTTC. Its protein product is CASSVVASGGNEQFF.

V is TRBV3-1 (or the pseudogene TRBV3-2) and J is TRBJ2-1, with D maybe TRBD2 (5 bases). This CDR3 is built from 15 residues. V was clipped by 4 bases and J by 3 bases, with 13 bases between them. Germline CDR1 LGHDT, CDR2 YNNKEL (reference sequence). The CDR3, as DNA: TGTGCCAGCAGCCTTCGGACTCCTGTCTACAATGAGCAGTTCTTC. Its protein is CASSLRTPVYNEQFF.

The rearrangement joins TRBV12-3 or TRBV12-4 to TRBJ1-1, with unresolved D. V lost 1 base, J lost 4 bases, and 7 bases lay in between. This CDR3 region has 13 residues. The CDR3 is CASSLGASTEAFF. As DNA, the CDR3 is TGTGCCAGCAGTTTAGGCGCGAGCACTGAAGCTTTCTTT.

The rearrangement uses TRBV12-3 or TRBV12-4 and TRBJ2-3; D perhaps matches TRBD1 (6 bases). The CDR3 is 13 amino acids. V was clipped by 8 bases and J by 2 bases, with 11 bases between them. The CDR3 bases are TGTGCCAGCCGATTGGGGGCCACAGATACGCAGTATTTT. Amino acid sequence: CASRLGATDTQYF.

The chain joins TRBV5-6 to TRBJ1-5; D may be TRBD1 (5 bases). Trimming took 0 bases from V and 4 from J, leaving 5 bases between them. The CDR3 runs 13 residues. The germline V gene has CDR1 SGHDT and CDR2 YYEEEE. This CDR3 is CASSLGQNQPQHF. CDR3 nucleotide sequence: TGTGCCAGCAGCTTGGGACAGAATCAGCCCCAGCATTTT. Based on the CDR3 plus reference TRBV5-6 and TRBJ1-5, the full variable domain is DAGVTQSPTHLIKTRGQQVTLRCSPKSGHDTVSWYQQALGQGPQFIFQYYEEEERQRGNFPDRFSGHQFPNYSSELNVNALLLGDSALYLCASSLGQNQPQHFGDGTRLSIL.

V usage is TRBV7-8 and J usage is TRBJ1-2; 9 bases line up with TRBD1. In germline, CDR1 is SGHVS, CDR2 FQNEAQ. The CDR3 is made up of 14 amino acids. After removal of 4 bases from V and 2 bases from J, the junction contained 2 bases not matched to a gene. This CDR3 is CASSSGQGNYGYTF. The DNA for the CDR3 is TGTGCCAGCAGCTCCGGACAGGGGAACTATGGCTACACCTTC.

The chain uses TRBV7-8 and TRBJ2-7; the D is unclear. CDR1 SGHVS and CDR2 FQNEAQ come from the germline V gene. This CDR3 has 14 residues. The germline V and J ends were trimmed by 2 bases and 4 bases, with 12 bases remaining between them. In DNA form, the CDR3 reads TGTGCCAGCAGCTTACCCCCGGAGCATTACGAGCAGTACTTC. This translates into CASSLPPEHYEQYF.